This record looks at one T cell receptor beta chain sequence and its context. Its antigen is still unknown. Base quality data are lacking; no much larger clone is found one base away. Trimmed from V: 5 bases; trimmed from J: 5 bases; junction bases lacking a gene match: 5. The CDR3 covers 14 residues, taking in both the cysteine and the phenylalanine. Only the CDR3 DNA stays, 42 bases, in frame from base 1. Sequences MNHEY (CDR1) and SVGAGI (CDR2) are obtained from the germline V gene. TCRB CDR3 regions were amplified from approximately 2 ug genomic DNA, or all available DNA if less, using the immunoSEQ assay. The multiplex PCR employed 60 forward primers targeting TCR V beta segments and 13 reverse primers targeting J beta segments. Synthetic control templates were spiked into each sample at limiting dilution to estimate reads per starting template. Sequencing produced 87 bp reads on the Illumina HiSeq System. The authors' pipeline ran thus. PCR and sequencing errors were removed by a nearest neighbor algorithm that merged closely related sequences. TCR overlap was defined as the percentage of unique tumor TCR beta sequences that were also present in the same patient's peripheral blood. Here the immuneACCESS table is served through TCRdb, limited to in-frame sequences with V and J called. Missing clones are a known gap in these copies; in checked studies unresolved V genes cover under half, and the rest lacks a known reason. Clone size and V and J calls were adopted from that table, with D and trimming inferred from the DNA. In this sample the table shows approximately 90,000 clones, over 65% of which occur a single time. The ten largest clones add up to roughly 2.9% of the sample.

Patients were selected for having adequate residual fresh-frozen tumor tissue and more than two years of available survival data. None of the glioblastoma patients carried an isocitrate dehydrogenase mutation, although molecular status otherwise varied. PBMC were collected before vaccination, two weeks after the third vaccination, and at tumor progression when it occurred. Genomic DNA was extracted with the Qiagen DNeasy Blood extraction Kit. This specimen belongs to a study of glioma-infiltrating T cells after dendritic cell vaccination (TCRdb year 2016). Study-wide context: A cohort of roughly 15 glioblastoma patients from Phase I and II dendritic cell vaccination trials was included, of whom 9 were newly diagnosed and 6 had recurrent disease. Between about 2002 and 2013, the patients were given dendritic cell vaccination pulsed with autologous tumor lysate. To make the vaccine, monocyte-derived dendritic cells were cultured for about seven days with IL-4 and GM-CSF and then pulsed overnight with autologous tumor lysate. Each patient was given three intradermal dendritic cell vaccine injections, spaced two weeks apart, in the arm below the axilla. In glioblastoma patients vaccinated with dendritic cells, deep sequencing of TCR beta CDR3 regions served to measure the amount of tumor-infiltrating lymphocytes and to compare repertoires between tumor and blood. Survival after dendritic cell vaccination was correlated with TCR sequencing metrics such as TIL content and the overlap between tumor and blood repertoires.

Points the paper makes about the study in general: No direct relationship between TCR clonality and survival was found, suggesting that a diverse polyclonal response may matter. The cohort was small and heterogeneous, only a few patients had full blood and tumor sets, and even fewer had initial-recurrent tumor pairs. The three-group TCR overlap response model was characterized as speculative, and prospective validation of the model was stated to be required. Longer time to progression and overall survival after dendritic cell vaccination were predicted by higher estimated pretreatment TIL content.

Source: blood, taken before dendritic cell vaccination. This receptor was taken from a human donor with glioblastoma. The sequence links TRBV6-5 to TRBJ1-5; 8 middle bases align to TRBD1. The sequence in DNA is TGTGCCAGCAGTACCTACAGGGGGGATCAGCCCCAGCATTTT. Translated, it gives CASSTYRGDQPQHF.